This T cell receptor beta chain is drawn from a study of cytomegalovirus exposure and HLA in healthy donors. Study results and caveats: Donors were assumed by presence/absence analyses to have roughly uniform sequencing depth.

This clone has a handful of counts. Its target is unknown. PCR primers comprised 60 Vbeta and 13 Jbeta primers. Only in-frame clones appear in the TCRdb table, and some are missing; sequencing was by immunoSEQ multiplex PCR. Found here are some 110,000 clones, roughly 82% of them singletons; the top ten hold around 13%. J gave up 9 bases and V 1 base, and 8 bases lay outside the gene matches. CDR3 length equals 16 residues. Germline V CDR1 and CDR2: SGHVS, FNYEAQ. This clonotype originated in a woman between 40 and 55 years old in good health and CMV-seropositive. What was sequenced was PBMCs. The chain couples TRBV7-6 to TRBJ2-1, with 11 positions matching TRBD2. CDR3 region: CASSLETSGSVGEQFF. In nucleotides, the CDR3 is TGTGCCAGCAGCTTAGAAACTAGCGGGAGTGTCGGTGAGCAGTTCTTC.